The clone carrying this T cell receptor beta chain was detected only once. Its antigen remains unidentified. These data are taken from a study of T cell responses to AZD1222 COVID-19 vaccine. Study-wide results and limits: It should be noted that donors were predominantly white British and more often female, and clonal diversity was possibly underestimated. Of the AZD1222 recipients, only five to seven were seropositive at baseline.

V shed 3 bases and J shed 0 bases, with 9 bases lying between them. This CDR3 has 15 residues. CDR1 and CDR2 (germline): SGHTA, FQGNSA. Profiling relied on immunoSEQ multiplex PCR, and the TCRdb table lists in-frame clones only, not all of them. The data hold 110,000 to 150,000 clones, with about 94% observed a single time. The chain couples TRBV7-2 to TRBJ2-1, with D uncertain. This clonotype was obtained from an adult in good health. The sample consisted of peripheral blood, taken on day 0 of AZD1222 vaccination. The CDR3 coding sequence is TGTGCCAGCAGCTTTTCCTTGAGCTCCTACAATGAGCAGTTCTTC. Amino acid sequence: CASSFSLSSYNEQFF.